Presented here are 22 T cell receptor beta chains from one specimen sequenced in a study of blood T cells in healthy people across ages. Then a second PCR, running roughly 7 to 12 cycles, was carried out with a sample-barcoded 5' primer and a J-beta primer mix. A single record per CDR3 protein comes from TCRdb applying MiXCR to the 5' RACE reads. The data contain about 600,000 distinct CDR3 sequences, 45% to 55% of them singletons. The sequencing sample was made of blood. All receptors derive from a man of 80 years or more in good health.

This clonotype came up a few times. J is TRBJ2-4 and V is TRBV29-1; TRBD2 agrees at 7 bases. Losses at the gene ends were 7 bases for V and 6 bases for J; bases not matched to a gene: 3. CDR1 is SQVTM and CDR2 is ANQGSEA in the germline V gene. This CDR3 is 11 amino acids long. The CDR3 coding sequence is TGCAGCGGAGGACTAGGAAACATTCAGTACTTC. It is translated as CSGGLGNIQYF.

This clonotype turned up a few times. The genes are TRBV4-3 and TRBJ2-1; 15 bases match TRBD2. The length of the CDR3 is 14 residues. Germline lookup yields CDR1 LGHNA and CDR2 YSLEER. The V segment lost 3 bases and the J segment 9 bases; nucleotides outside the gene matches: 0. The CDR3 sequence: CASSQGLAGGEQFF. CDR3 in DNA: TGCGCCAGCAGCCAGGGACTAGCGGGAGGTGAGCAGTTCTTC.

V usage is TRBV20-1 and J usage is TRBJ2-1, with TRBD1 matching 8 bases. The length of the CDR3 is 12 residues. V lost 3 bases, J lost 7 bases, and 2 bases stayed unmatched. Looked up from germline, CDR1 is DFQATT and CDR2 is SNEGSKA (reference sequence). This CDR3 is CSARDRENEQFF. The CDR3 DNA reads TGCAGTGCTAGGGACAGGGAGAATGAGCAGTTCTTC.

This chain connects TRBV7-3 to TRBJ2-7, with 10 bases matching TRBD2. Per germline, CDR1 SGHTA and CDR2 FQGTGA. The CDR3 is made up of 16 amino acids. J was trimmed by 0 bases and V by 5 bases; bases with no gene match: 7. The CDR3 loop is CASSALAGAGSYEQYF. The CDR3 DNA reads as TGTGCCAGCAGCGCCCTAGCGGGAGCGGGCTCCTACGAGCAGTACTTC.

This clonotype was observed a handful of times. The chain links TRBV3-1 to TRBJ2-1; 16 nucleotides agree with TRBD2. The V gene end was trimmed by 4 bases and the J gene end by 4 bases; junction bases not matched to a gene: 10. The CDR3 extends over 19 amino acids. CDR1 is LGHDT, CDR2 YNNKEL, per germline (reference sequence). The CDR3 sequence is CASSRTGTSGRARYNEQFF. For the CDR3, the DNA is TGTGCCAGCAGCCGAACCGGGACTAGCGGGAGGGCCAGGTACAATGAGCAGTTCTTC.

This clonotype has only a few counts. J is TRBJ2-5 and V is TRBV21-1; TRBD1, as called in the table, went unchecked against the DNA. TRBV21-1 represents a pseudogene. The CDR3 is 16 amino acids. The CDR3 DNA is TGTGCCAGCAGCAACATCGGAGGACAGGGGCTCCAGACCCAGTACTTC. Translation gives CASSNIGGQGLQTQYF.

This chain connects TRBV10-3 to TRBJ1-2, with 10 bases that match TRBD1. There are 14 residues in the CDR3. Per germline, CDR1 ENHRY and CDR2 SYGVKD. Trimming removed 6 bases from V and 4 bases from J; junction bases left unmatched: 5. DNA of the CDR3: TGTGCCATCAGGACAGACAGGGGGCTCTATGGCTACACCTTC. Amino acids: CAIRTDRGLYGYTF.

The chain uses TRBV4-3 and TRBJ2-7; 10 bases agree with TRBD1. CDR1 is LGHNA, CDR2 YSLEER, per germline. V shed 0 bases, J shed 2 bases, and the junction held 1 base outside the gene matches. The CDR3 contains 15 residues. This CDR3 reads CASSQDGQGAYEQYF. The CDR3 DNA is TGCGCCAGCAGCCAAGACGGACAGGGGGCCTACGAGCAGTACTTC.

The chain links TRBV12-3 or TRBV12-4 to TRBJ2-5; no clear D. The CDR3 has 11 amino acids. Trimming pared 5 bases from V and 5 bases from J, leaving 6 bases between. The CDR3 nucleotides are TGTGCCAGCAGTATTAGGGAGACCCAGTACTTC. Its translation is CASSIRETQYF.

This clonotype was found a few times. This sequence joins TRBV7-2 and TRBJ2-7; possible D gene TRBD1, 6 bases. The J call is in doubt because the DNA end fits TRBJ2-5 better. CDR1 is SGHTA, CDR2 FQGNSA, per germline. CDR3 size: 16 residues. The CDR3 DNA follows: TGTGCCAGCAGCTTAGTCGGACAGCCGAGCGTAGAGACCCAGTACTTC. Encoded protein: CASSLVGQPSVETQYF.

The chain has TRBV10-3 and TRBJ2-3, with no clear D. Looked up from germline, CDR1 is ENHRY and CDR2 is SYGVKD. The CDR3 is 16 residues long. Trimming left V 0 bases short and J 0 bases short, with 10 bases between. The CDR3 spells CAISESATRSTDTQYF. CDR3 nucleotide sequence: TGTGCCATCAGTGAGTCGGCAACTCGTAGCACAGATACGCAGTATTTT.

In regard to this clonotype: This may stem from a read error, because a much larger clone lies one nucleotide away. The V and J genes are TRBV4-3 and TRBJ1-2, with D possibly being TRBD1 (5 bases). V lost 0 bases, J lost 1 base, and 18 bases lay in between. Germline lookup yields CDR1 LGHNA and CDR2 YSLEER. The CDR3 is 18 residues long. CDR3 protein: CASSQDHGHRNFNYGYTF. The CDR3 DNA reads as TGCGCCAGCAGCCAAGATCATGGACACCGCAATTTTAACTATGGCTACACCTTC.

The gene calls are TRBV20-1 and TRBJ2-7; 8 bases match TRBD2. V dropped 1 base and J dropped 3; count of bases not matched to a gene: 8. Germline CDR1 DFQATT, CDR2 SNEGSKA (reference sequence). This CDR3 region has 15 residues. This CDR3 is CSARAIGGVFYEQYF. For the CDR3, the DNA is TGCAGTGCTAGAGCCATCGGGGGGGTCTTCTACGAGCAGTACTTC.

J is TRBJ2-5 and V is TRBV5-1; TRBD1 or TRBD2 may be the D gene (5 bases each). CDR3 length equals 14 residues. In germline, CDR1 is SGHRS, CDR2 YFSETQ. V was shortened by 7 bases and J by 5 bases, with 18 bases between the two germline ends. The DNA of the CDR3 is TGCGCCAGCGGAAGAGGGACCCTGGGGGAGACCCAGTACTTC. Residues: CASGRGTLGETQYF.

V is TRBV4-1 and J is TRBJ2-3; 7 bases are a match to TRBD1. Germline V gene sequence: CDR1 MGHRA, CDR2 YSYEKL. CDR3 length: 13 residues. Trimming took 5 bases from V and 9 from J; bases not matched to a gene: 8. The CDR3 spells CASSVDRVPTQYF. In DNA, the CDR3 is TGCGCCAGCAGCGTCGACAGGGTGCCCACGCAGTATTTT.

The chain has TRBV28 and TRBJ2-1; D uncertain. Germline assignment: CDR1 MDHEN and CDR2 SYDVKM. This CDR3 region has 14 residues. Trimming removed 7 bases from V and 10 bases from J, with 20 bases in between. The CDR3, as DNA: TGTGCCAGCACCGTTAGCCTCAATGGCGGAGAGCAGTTCTTC. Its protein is CASTVSLNGGEQFF.

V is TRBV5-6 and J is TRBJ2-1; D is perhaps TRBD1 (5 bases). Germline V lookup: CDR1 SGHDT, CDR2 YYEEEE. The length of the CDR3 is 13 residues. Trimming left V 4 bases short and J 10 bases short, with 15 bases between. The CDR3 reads CASSPPGPGEQFF. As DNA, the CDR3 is TGTGCCAGCAGCCCACCCGGCCCAGGGGAGCAGTTCTTC.

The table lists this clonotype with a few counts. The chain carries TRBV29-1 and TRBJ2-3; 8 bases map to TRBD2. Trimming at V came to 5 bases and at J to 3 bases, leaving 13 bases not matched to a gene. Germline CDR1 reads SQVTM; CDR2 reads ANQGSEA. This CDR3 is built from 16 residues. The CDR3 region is CSVSRGAGEWTDTQYF. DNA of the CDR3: TGCAGCGTTAGCCGGGGAGCGGGAGAGTGGACAGATACGCAGTATTTT.

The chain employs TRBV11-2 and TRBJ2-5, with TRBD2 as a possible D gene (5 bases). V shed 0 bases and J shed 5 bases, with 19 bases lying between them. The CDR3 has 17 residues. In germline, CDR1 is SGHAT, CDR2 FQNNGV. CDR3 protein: CASSLEGPSKRVETQYF. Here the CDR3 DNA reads TGTGCCAGCAGCTTAGAAGGGCCTAGCAAGAGGGTTGAGACCCAGTACTTC. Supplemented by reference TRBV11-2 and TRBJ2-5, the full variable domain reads EAGVAQSPRYKIIEKRQSVAFWCNPISGHATLYWYQQILGQGPKLLIQFQNNGVVDDSQLPKDRFSAERLKGVDSTLKIQPAKLEDSAVYLCASSLEGPSKRVETQYFGPGTRLLVL.

CDR3 in DNA: TGCAGCGTTGGGGGCGTCACCGGACAGGGGTACAATGAGCAGTTCTTC. Its protein is CSVGGVTGQGYNEQFF. V is TRBV29-1 and J is TRBJ2-1, with 9 nucleotides matching TRBD1. The CDR3 runs 16 residues. V gave up 4 bases and J gave up 4 bases; unmatched junction bases: 11. Germline CDR1 reads SQVTM; CDR2 reads ANQGSEA.

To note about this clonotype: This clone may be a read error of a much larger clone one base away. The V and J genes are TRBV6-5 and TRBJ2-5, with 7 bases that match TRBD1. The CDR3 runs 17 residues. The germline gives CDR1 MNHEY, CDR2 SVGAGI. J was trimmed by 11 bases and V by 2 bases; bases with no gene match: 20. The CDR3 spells CASSYTSGTARYNEQYF. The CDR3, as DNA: TGTGCCAGCAGTTACACCTCCGGGACAGCCCGCTACAATGAGCAGTACTTC.

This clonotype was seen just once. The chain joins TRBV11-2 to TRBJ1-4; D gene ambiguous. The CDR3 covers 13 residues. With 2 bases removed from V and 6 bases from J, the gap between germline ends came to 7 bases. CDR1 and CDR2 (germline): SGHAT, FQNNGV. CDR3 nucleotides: TGTGCCAGCAGCTTACTGGCGGATGAAAAACTGTTTTTT. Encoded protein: CASSLLADEKLFF.